The next 10 T cell receptor beta chains were all read from a single sample in a study of post-analysis software for immune sequencing data. Findings and limits, study-wide: With TRBV5-6, TRBV5-1 and TRBV20-1 included, 5 or 6 TRBV segments were more frequent in patients than in controls.

Antigens for these TCRs are unknown. TCR beta cDNA libraries had unique molecular identifiers. TCRdb re-derived calls from the PCR reads in MiXCR, one entry per CDR3 protein. In the table there are about 210,000 distinct CDR3 sequences, 29% of which are singletons. The specimen was blood. These receptors all come from a girl aged 2-17 years with multiple sclerosis.

This clonotype was seen a handful of times. V and J are TRBV15 and TRBJ1-1; no clear D. Trimming took off 8 bases at V and 3 bases at J, with 16 bases between the two ends. Germline V gene lookup returns CDR1 LNHNV and CDR2 YYDKDF (reference sequence). CDR3 length: 14 amino acids. The CDR3 loop is CATGPGRRDTEAFF. The CDR3, as DNA: TGTGCCACCGGCCCCGGACGGAGGGACACTGAAGCTTTCTTT.

This sequence joins TRBV12-3 or TRBV12-4 and TRBJ1-1; D gene unclear. The V gene lost 6 bases and the J gene lost 3 bases, with 11 bases spanning the gap. The CDR3 extends over 13 amino acids. CDR3 DNA: TGTGCCAGCAGGGGAGGGTCTCACACTGAAGCTTTCTTT. Its protein is CASRGGSHTEAFF.

In this sample, this clonotype turned up many times. The chain couples TRBV6-2 or TRBV6-3 to TRBJ2-7, with 9 bases fitting TRBD1. The CDR3 length is 13 residues. The V gene end was trimmed by 10 bases and the J gene end by 2 bases; junction bases not matched to a gene: 6. Per germline, CDR1 MNHEY and CDR2 SVGEGT. CDR3 coding DNA: TGTGCCACCCGTCGGGACAGGGCCTACGAGCAGTACTTC. Amino acids: CATRRDRAYEQYF.

V usage is TRBV5-1 and J usage is TRBJ2-7, with D tentatively TRBD1 (6 bases). The CDR3 totals 12 residues. V was shortened by 3 bases and J by 9 bases, with 13 bases between the two germline ends. Germline CDR1 and CDR2: SGHRS and YFSETQ. The CDR3 sequence: CASSWQGFGQYF. Here the CDR3 DNA reads TGCGCCAGCAGCTGGCAGGGGTTCGGGCAGTACTTC.

This clonotype was detected many times. J is TRBJ2-7 and V is TRBV7-9, with TRBD2 matching over 12 bases. Looked up from germline, CDR1 is SEHNR and CDR2 is FQNEAQ (reference sequence). The CDR3 loop spans 15 amino acids. Losses at the gene ends were 5 bases for V and 5 bases for J; bases not matched to a gene: 7. CDR3 loop: CASSMTSGSIHEQYF. The CDR3 DNA reads TGTGCCAGCAGCATGACTAGCGGGAGTATCCACGAGCAGTACTTC.

The chain has TRBV5-1 and TRBJ2-1, with a tentative D call TRBD2 (6 bases). Germline loops: CDR1 SGHRS, CDR2 YFSETQ. The germline V and J ends were trimmed by 5 bases and 2 bases, with 11 bases remaining between them. The CDR3 is made up of 14 amino acids. CDR3 bases: TGCGCCAGCAGTCAATCGGGGGCCTACAATGAGCAGTTCTTC. Translating it yields CASSQSGAYNEQFF.

This clonotype was counted once. CDR3 residues: CASSLEGRSYGYTF. The DNA of the CDR3 is TGTGCCAGCAGCTTAGAGGGCAGGAGCTATGGCTACACCTTC. This chain uses TRBV7-2 with TRBJ1-2; D is uncertain. V shed 1 base and J shed 4 bases, with 10 bases lying between them. This CDR3 has 14 amino acids. Per germline, CDR1 SGHTA and CDR2 FQGNSA.

Concerning this clonotype: Possible read error: a much larger clone is one base away. J is TRBJ2-5 and V is TRBV28; 11 bases line up with TRBD1. The CDR3 loop spans 15 amino acids. The germline V gene has CDR1 MDHEN and CDR2 SYDVKM. Trimming at V came to 6 bases and at J to 11 bases, leaving 14 bases not matched to a gene. The CDR3 region is CASSRTGGARNEQYF. The CDR3 DNA is TGTGCCAGCAGCCGGACAGGGGGCGCGAGAAATGAGCAGTACTTC.

The chain recombines TRBV28 with TRBJ2-1, with D possibly being TRBD1 (5 bases). Germline assignment: CDR1 MDHEN and CDR2 SYDVKM. The CDR3 length is 14 residues. V lost 6 bases and J lost 0, with 9 bases in between. As DNA, the CDR3 is TGTGCCAGCAGACTTGACAGCTCCTACAATGAGCAGTTCTTC. It yields the protein CASRLDSSYNEQFF.

Ten or more counts support this clonotype. The chain combines TRBV20-1 with TRBJ2-3; unclear D gene. Germline V lookup: CDR1 DFQATT, CDR2 SNEGSKA (reference sequence). CDR3 length equals 13 residues. V lost 2 bases and J lost 4, with 10 bases in between. In DNA form, the CDR3 reads TGCAGTGCTAGAACCCCCCTCCCAGATACGCAGTATTTT. Its translation is CSARTPLPDTQYF.